This record concerns one T cell receptor (beta chain) sequence. The antigen is not known. Libraries were prepared by immunoSEQ multiplex PCR; TCRdb keeps only in-frame clonotypes and omits some of them. The sample yields 2 million to 2.5 million clones, about 94% seen once. The sample belongs to a study of shared clonotypes between healthy human individuals. Points from the study as a whole: Memory subsets generally showed smaller estimated richness than naive subsets did.

Germline CDR1 reads SGHKS; CDR2 reads YYEKEE (reference sequence). This CDR3 is built from 16 residues. Trimming pared 6 bases from V and 0 bases from J, leaving 18 bases between. As defined, naive CD8 cells were CD45RO-negative and positively selected for CCR7, with terminally differentiated effector memory CD45RA+ cells excluded. This TCR was sampled from a man younger than 30 in good health. V is TRBV5-5 and J is TRBJ1-1, with a tentative D call TRBD1 (5 bases). Sequencing input: naive CD8+ T cells sorted from blood. The CDR3 DNA reads TGTGCCAGCACAAATGGGGGACTTCAGCTGAACACTGAAGCTTTCTTT. Translating gives CASTNGGLQLNTEAFF.